This TCR beta chain was obtained from a study of radiotherapy plus CTLA-4 blockade in lung cancer. Concerning this clone itself: The antigen remains undetermined.

The CDR3 has 13 amino acids. V was cut by 2 bases and J by 3 bases, with 7 bases left in between. Germline CDR1 KGHSH, CDR2 LQKENI. Sequencing used immunoSEQ multiplex PCR; TCRdb keeps in-frame clones, though not all of them. The table shows 52,000 or so clones, with roughly four fifths occurring only once. Study-wide points: Interferon-beta and early blood T cell clone dynamics reportedly predicted response best.

This material consisted of peripheral blood, taken from a patient treated with radiotherapy plus ipilimumab. The chain is built from TRBV18 and TRBJ1-2, with D hard to call. The sequence came from a human donor with non-small cell lung cancer whose response to radiotherapy plus ipilimumab could not be evaluated. In nucleotides, the CDR3 is TGTGCCAGCTCACCATCCCAGGACTATGGCTACACCTTC. This translates into CASSPSQDYGYTF. The full variable domain, completed using reference TRBV18 and TRBJ1-2, is NAGVMQNPRHLVRRRGQEARLRCSPMKGHSHVYWYRQLPEEGLKFMVYLQKENIIDESGMPKERFSAEFPKEGPSILRIQQVVRGDSAAYFCASSPSQDYGYTFGSGTRLTVV.